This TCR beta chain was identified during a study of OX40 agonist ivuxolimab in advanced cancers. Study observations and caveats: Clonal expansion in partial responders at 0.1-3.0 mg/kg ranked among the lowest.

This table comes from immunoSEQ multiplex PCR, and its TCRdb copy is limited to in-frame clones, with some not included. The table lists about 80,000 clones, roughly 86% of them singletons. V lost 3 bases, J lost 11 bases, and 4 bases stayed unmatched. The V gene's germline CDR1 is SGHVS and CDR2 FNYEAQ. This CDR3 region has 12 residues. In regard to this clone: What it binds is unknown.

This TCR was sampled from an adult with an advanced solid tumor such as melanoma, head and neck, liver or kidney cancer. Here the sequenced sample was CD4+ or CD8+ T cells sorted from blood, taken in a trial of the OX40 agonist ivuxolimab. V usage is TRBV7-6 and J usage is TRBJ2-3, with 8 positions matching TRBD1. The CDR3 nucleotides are TGTGCCAGCAGCTTTAGGACAGGGTTGCAGTATTTT. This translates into CASSFRTGLQYF. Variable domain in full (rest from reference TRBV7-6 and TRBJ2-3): GAGVSQSPRYKVTKRGQDVALRCDPISGHVSLYWYRQALGQGPEFLTYFNYEAQQDKSGLPNDRFSAERPEGSISTLTIQRTEQRDSAMYRCASSFRTGLQYFGPGTRLTVL.